This T cell receptor beta chain was observed in a study of technical replicates of blood from several donors (TCRdb year 2017). With regard to this clone: What antigen it recognizes has not been identified. No much larger clone exists at a distance of one base, and base qualities are not known.

Libraries were built with the immunoSEQ multiplex PCR assay. TCRdb took over this immuneACCESS table, retaining in-frame rearrangements with V and J assigned. Such tables are incomplete; in checked studies, under half of the missing clones stem from an unresolved V gene, and the remainder is unexplained. This sample has about 93,000 clones in its table, and about 95% of those were observed once. The ten largest account for more than 0.2% of the sample. The sequenced sample was T cells isolated from PBMCs. This TCR was recovered from a human donor in good health.

DNA sequence: TGTGCCAGCAGTTTGACTTACGAGCAGTACTTC. The resulting protein is CASSLTYEQYF. This sequence uses TRBV28 and TRBJ2-7; the D gene identity is not certain. There are 11 amino acids in the CDR3, from cysteine to phenylalanine inclusive. The only DNA kept is the CDR3, 33 bases in frame from the first base. V was cut back by 3 bases and J by 4 bases, leaving a gap of 4 bases between them. CDR1 and CDR2, per the germline V gene, are MDHEN and SYDVKM. With all but the CDR3 taken from the reference TRBV28 and TRBJ2-7 genes, the full variable domain is: DVKVTQSSRYLVKRTGEKVFLECVQDMDHENMFWYRQDPGLGLRLIYFSYDVKMKEKGDIPEGYSVSREKKERFSLILESASTNQTSMYLCASSLTYEQYFGPGTRLTVT.